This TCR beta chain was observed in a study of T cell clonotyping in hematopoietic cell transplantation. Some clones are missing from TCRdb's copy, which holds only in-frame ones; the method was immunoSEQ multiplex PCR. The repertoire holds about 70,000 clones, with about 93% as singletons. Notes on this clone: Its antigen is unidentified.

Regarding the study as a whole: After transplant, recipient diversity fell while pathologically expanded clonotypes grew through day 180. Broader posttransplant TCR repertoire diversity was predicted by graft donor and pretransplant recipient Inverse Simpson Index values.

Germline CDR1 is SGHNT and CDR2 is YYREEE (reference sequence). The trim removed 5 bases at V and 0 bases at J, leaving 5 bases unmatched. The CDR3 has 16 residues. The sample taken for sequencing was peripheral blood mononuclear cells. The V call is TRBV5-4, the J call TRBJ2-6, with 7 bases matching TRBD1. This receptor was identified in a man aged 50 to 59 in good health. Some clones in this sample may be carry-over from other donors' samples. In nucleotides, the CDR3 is TGTGCCAGCAGAGGACAGGTCAACTCTGGGGCCAACGTCCTGACTTTC. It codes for CASRGQVNSGANVLTF.